One and the same sample provided the 22 T cell receptor beta chains below, sequenced in a study of blood T cell repertoires in COVID-19. Only in-frame clones appear in the TCRdb table, and some are missing; sequencing was by immunoSEQ multiplex PCR. The data show more than 100,000 clones, roughly 89% seen once. What was sequenced was peripheral blood. The receptors were gathered from a man aged 45-65 years with active or convalescent COVID-19.

The CDR3: CATSGQDGYEQYF. CDR3 coding DNA: TGTGCCACCTCGGGACAGGACGGCTACGAGCAGTACTTC. The chain has TRBV12-3 or TRBV12-4 and TRBJ2-7, with 8 bases identical to TRBD1. The CDR3 sequence is 13 residues long. V gave up 10 bases and J gave up 3 bases; unmatched junction bases: 8.

This clone was found once. This chain joins TRBV27 and TRBJ2-2; D remains ambiguous. CDR1 and CDR2 (germline): MNHEY, SMNVEV (reference sequence). The CDR3 spans 12 residues. The ends were cut back, 3 bases at V and 4 bases at J, with 3 bases in the middle. CDR3 loop: CASSFITGELFF. The CDR3 DNA reads TGTGCCAGCAGTTTTATCACCGGGGAGCTGTTTTTT.

The chain carries TRBV28 and TRBJ2-7; 7 positions agree with TRBD1. V gave up 6 bases and J gave up 1 base; unmatched junction bases: 9. The CDR3 is 15 residues long. CDR1 and CDR2 (germline): MDHEN, SYDVKM. The DNA of the CDR3 is TGTGCCAGCAGGTTAAGGGACAGTAGGTCCTACGAGCAGTACTTC. Translated: CASRLRDSRSYEQYF.

This clone has a handful of counts. This sequence joins TRBV3-1 (or the pseudogene TRBV3-2) and TRBJ1-3, with 9 bases that match TRBD1. J gave up 2 bases and V 4 bases, and 9 bases lay outside the gene matches. The CDR3 runs to 17 residues. CDR1 and CDR2 from the germline V gene are LGHDT and YNNKEL (reference sequence). For the CDR3, the DNA is TGTGCCAGCAGCCTCATTGGGACAGGGACTGCTGGAAACACCATATATTTT. This encodes CASSLIGTGTAGNTIYF.

The rearrangement uses TRBV20-1 and TRBJ1-2; no clear D. Germline V gene lookup returns CDR1 DFQATT and CDR2 SNEGSKA (reference sequence). The CDR3 has 11 residues. This CDR3 is CRAVINYGYTF. As DNA, the CDR3 is TGCAGGGCAGTGATCAACTATGGCTACACCTTC.

V gene TRBV12-3 or TRBV12-4 combines with J gene TRBJ1-4; D unclear. The CDR3 is 11 amino acids. V shed 3 bases and J shed 7 bases, with 3 bases lying between them. As DNA, the CDR3 is TGTGCCAGCAGTTTTCGTGAAAAACTGTTTTTT. This gives the protein CASSFREKLFF.

The V gene is TRBV6-5, the J gene TRBJ2-2; 7 bases agree with TRBD1. Germline V gene lookup returns CDR1 MNHEY and CDR2 SVGAGI. V lost 7 bases, J lost 2 bases, and 4 bases stayed unmatched. The CDR3 has 14 amino acids. The CDR3 reads CASKGAVNTGELFF. In DNA, the CDR3 is TGTGCCAGCAAGGGGGCAGTTAACACCGGGGAGCTGTTTTTT.

This rearrangement joins TRBV28 to TRBJ2-7, with 7 bases identical to TRBD1. The germline V gene has CDR1 MDHEN and CDR2 SYDVKM. This CDR3 comprises 15 residues. The V gene end was trimmed by 3 bases and the J gene end by 6 bases; junction bases not matched to a gene: 11. CDR3 sequence: CASSLRQGPMGEQYF. The DNA for the CDR3 is TGTGCCAGCAGTTTGAGACAGGGTCCTATGGGCGAGCAGTACTTC.

The gene calls are TRBV5-5 and TRBJ2-3, with 11 nucleotides matching TRBD2. Germline loops: CDR1 SGHKS, CDR2 YYEKEE (reference sequence). The J segment lost 0 bases and the V segment lost 4 bases, leaving 7 bases of the junction unmatched. The CDR3 consists of 17 residues. The CDR3 DNA follows: TGTGCCAGCAGCCGACTAGCGGGGTTGGTTAGCACAGATACGCAGTATTTT. Translated, it gives CASSRLAGLVSTDTQYF.

The V call is TRBV2, the J call TRBJ2-1; 7 bases are shared with TRBD1. Germline CDR1 and CDR2: SNHLY and FYNNEI. J gave up 0 bases and V 6 bases, and 11 bases lay outside the gene matches. The CDR3 totals 17 residues. The CDR3 DNA follows: TGTGCCAGCAGGCCCGGACAGGCCCCGAGCTCCTACAATGAGCAGTTCTTC. Encoded protein: CASRPGQAPSSYNEQFF.

The chain is built from TRBV7-2 and TRBJ2-7, with D maybe TRBD1 (6 bases). V dropped 4 bases and J dropped 1 base, with 20 bases sitting between them. CDR3 length equals 17 residues. Germline loops: CDR1 SGHTA, CDR2 FQGNSA. The CDR3 loop reads CASSSPPTGTPSYEQYF. The CDR3 bases are TGTGCCAGCAGCTCGCCCCCAACCGGGACACCGTCCTACGAGCAGTACTTC.

This clone was detected once. The rearrangement joins TRBV3-1 (or the pseudogene TRBV3-2) to TRBJ1-1, with TRBD1 matching 7 bases. Trimming at V came to 1 base and at J to 9 bases, leaving 5 bases not matched to a gene. The CDR3 has 13 residues. Germline V gene lookup returns CDR1 LGHDT and CDR2 YNNKEL (reference sequence). CDR3 coding DNA: TGTGCCAGCAGCCAAGGGGACAGCCGACAAGCTTTCTTT. Its translation is CASSQGDSRQAFF.

The chain carries TRBV5-4 and TRBJ2-3, with 13 bases that match TRBD2. V dropped 4 bases and J dropped 0; count of bases not matched to a gene: 2. CDR3 length: 16 residues. The germline gives CDR1 SGHNT, CDR2 YYREEE (reference sequence). The CDR3 reads CASSTGLAGSTDTQYF. The CDR3 DNA reads TGTGCCAGCAGCACGGGACTAGCGGGGAGCACAGATACGCAGTATTTT.

V usage is TRBV10-3 and J usage is TRBJ1-1; D is unresolved. Deletions cut 1 base from V and 2 bases from J, with 5 bases between. CDR3 length equals 13 residues. Germline V CDR1 and CDR2: ENHRY, SYGVKD. The CDR3 spells CAISEYSNTEAFF. The CDR3 DNA sequence: TGTGCCATCAGTGAGTATAGCAACACTGAAGCTTTCTTT.

This chain joins TRBV5-1 and TRBJ2-3; 8 bases line up with TRBD1. Germline V lookup: CDR1 SGHRS, CDR2 YFSETQ. The ends lost 0 bases at V and 4 bases at J; junction bases unmatched: 4. This CDR3 spans 15 amino acids. This CDR3 is CASSLGQGSADTQYF. CDR3 coding DNA: TGCGCCAGCAGCTTGGGACAGGGGAGTGCAGATACGCAGTATTTT.

The chain uses TRBV5-6 and TRBJ2-7; a possible D gene is TRBD1 (5 bases). The CDR3 is made up of 15 amino acids. V was trimmed by 1 base and J by 7 bases, leaving 18 bases between them. Germline V CDR1 and CDR2: SGHDT, YYEEEE. The CDR3 here is CASSLSGRALREQYF. CDR3 nucleotides: TGTGCCAGCAGCTTGAGTGGCAGGGCCCTCCGGGAGCAGTACTTC.

Here the CDR3 DNA reads TGTGCCAGCATGTTGAGGGTAGGACCAACGGGAGGAGAGACCCAGTACTTC. Amino acid sequence: CASMLRVGPTGGETQYF. The chain combines TRBV2 with TRBJ2-5, with TRBD2 identical over 7 bases. In germline, CDR1 is SNHLY, CDR2 FYNNEI. The CDR3 has 17 residues. J was trimmed by 4 bases and V by 7 bases; bases with no gene match: 18.

Many counts were recorded for this clone. J is TRBJ2-1 and V is TRBV7-2; 9 nucleotides agree with TRBD1. Germline V lookup: CDR1 SGHTA, CDR2 FQGNSA. V gave up 5 bases and J gave up 4 bases; unmatched junction bases: 6. The CDR3 loop spans 15 amino acids. In nucleotides, the CDR3 is TGTGCCAGCAGCCAAGACAGGGGGTCTTACAATGAGCAGTTCTTC. Translated, it gives CASSQDRGSYNEQFF.

CDR3 sequence (DNA): TGTGCCAGCAGTCGACAGGCAGGAGGGCCCCAGCATTTT. Its translation: CASSRQAGGPQHF. The chain employs TRBV12-3 or TRBV12-4 and TRBJ1-5, with D perhaps matching TRBD1 (6 bases). Trimming removed 5 bases from V and 9 bases from J, with 14 bases in between. This CDR3 contains 13 residues.

J is TRBJ1-1 and V is TRBV11-2; TRBD1 aligns across 12 bases. There are 19 residues in the CDR3. The germline V gene encodes CDR1 SGHAT and CDR2 FQNNGV. J was trimmed by 0 bases and V by 3 bases; bases with no gene match: 11. The CDR3 DNA sequence: TGTGCCAGCAGCTTCGAGACCGGGACAGGGGGCGACATGAACACTGAAGCTTTCTTT. This encodes CASSFETGTGGDMNTEAFF.

Comment on this clone: Other DNA variants within this sample encode the same CDR3. The rearrangement uses TRBV5-1 and TRBJ1-2, with D possibly being TRBD1 (6 bases). CDR1 and CDR2 (germline): SGHRS, YFSETQ. Trimming took 0 bases from V and 3 from J, leaving 9 bases between them. CDR3 size: 14 residues. The CDR3 sequence is CASSLGPGDYGYTF. Here the CDR3 DNA reads TGCGCCAGCAGCTTGGGGCCAGGGGACTATGGCTACACCTTC.

The chain employs TRBV12-3 or TRBV12-4 and TRBJ1-1, with 7 bases fitting TRBD1. CDR3 size: 13 residues. V was pared by 8 bases and J by 2 bases, with 5 bases of the junction left unmatched. CDR3 coding DNA: TGTGCCAGCTTCCGGGACAGTAACACTGAAGCTTTCTTT. Its protein is CASFRDSNTEAFF.